Listed below are T cell receptor beta chains from one sample, sequenced in a study of vaccination effects on CD4 cells after COVID-19. Their cognate antigens are unknown. Assay used: immunoSEQ multiplex PCR; TCRdb lists only in-frame clones, some missing. The sample contains tens of thousands of clones, 69% of which appear only once. This specimen consisted of CD4+ T cells from PBMCs cultured with SARS-CoV-2 spike peptides, obtained before COVID-19 vaccination. These receptors all come from a human donor who had a prior SARS-CoV-2 infection. The CDR3 runs from the conserved cysteine through the conserved F or W. A D gene is named only where the DNA matches it firmly. Part of the rows lack a size; the others show once, few, many or a class for expanded clones.

v_call: TRBV10-3
d_call: NA
clone_size: NA
j_call: TRBJ1-1
cdr3_aa: CAIAAGVGNTEAFF
cdr3_nt: TGTGCCATCGCCGCCGGGGTCGGGAACACTGAAGCTTTCTTT

v_call: TRBV4-1
d_call: NA
clone_size: NA
j_call: TRBJ2-2
cdr3_aa: CASSQGGRAGGTGELFF
cdr3_nt: TGCGCCAGCAGCCAAGGAGGGCGGGCTGGGGGCACCGGGGAGCTGTTTTTT

v_call: TRBV5-4
d_call: TRBD2
clone_size: few
j_call: TRBJ2-2
cdr3_aa: CASSFLREGVTGELFF
cdr3_nt: TGTGCCAGCAGCTTTTTGCGGGAGGGGGTCACCGGGGAGCTGTTTTTT

v_call: TRBV2
d_call: NA
clone_size: NA
j_call: TRBJ1-3
cdr3_aa: CASSIGAGLNTIYF
cdr3_nt: TGTGCCAGCAGTATAGGCGCAGGCCTAAACACCATATATTTT

v_call: TRBV6-6
d_call: NA
clone_size: NA
j_call: TRBJ1-2
cdr3_aa: CASSMEGYGYTF
cdr3_nt: TGTGCCAGCAGTATGGAAGGCTATGGCTACACCTTC

v_call: TRBV18
d_call: NA
clone_size: NA
j_call: TRBJ2-7
cdr3_aa: CASTSSARSYEQYF
cdr3_nt: TGTGCCAGCACCTCTAGCGCGCGCTCCTACGAGCAGTACTTC

v_call: TRBV5-1
d_call: TRBD2
clone_size: NA
j_call: TRBJ2-1
cdr3_aa: CASSPAGVTYNEQFF
cdr3_nt: TGCGCCAGCAGCCCGGCGGGGGTAACCTACAATGAGCAGTTCTTC

v_call: TRBV30
d_call: NA
clone_size: once
j_call: TRBJ1-1
cdr3_aa: CAWSLWRNTEAFF
cdr3_nt: TGTGCCTGGAGCCTTTGGAGGAACACTGAAGCTTTCTTT

v_call: TRBV6-5
d_call: NA
clone_size: few
j_call: TRBJ1-2
cdr3_aa: CASRRPDYGYTF
cdr3_nt: TGTGCCAGCAGGAGGCCGGATTATGGCTACACCTTC

v_call: TRBV27
d_call: TRBD2
clone_size: NA
j_call: TRBJ2-1
cdr3_aa: CASTSMTGNLLAGNEQFF
cdr3_nt: TGTGCCAGCACTTCCATGACAGGGAACCTCCTAGCGGGAAATGAGCAGTTCTTC

v_call: TRBV12-3/TRBV12-4
d_call: NA
clone_size: NA
j_call: TRBJ2-2
cdr3_aa: CASSSLAGELFF
cdr3_nt: TGTGCCAGCAGTTCTCTTGCCGGGGAGCTGTTTTTT

v_call: TRBV6-5
d_call: NA
clone_size: NA
j_call: TRBJ2-5
cdr3_aa: CASSTVGSFQETQYF
cdr3_nt: TGTGCCAGCAGTACCGTAGGCAGCTTCCAAGAGACCCAGTACTTC

v_call: TRBV25-1
d_call: TRBD1
clone_size: NA
j_call: TRBJ1-5
cdr3_aa: CASRTGNQPQHF
cdr3_nt: TGTGCCAGCAGGACAGGGAATCAGCCCCAGCATTTT